The 9 T cell receptor beta chains below were found in one sample sequenced in a study of blood T cell dynamics during melanoma immunotherapy (dated by TCRdb to between 2020 and 2021). Library creation used the immunoSEQ multiplex PCR assay. TCRdb carries this immuneACCESS record with in-frame sequences only. Its versions omit some clonotypes, under half of them owing to an unresolved V gene in the studies checked, with the rest unexplained. The sample profile shows under 2,500 clones; almost 95% of them were found once. The top ten constitute around 0.9% of the sample. The time point label, read with the paper, signifies: week 3, after first cycle of checkpoint inhibitor. Sample: effector memory CD8+ T cells from blood, taken from a patient treated with checkpoint blockade. Receptor source: a human donor with melanoma.

CDR3 loop: CASSDTAGGSFPYEQYF. The CDR3 coding sequence is TGCGCCAGCAGTGATACGGCAGGGGGTTCCTTTCCCTACGAGCAGTACTTC. V is TRBV10-2 and J is TRBJ2-7, with 7 bases aligning to TRBD1. The CDR3 runs 17 residues. CDR1 is WSHSY and CDR2 is SAAADI in the germline V gene. Trimming cost V 3 bases and J 2 bases; bases outside gene matches: 13.

CDR3 amino acids: CATSWANNQETQYF. The CDR3, as DNA: TGTGCCACATCGTGGGCCAACAACCAAGAGACCCAGTACTTC. This chain uses TRBV19 with TRBJ2-5; D is unresolved. The CDR3 covers 14 residues. The germline gives CDR1 LNHDA, CDR2 SQIVND (reference sequence). Trimming removed 10 bases from V and 0 bases from J, with 15 bases in between.

The V and J genes are TRBV30 and TRBJ1-1, with D unresolved. V was pared by 2 bases and J by 5 bases, with 12 bases between. Germline CDR1 reads GTSNPN; CDR2 reads SVGIG (reference sequence). The length of the CDR3 is 13 residues. The CDR3: CAWSPGVLTEAFF. CDR3 DNA sequence: TGTGCCTGGAGTCCCGGGGTTTTGACTGAAGCTTTCTTT.

This clone was detected once. The chain has TRBV12-5 and TRBJ2-1; unclear D gene. V lost 5 bases, J lost 3 bases, and 11 bases lay in between. This CDR3 is 14 amino acids long. CDR1 and CDR2 from the germline V gene are LGHNT and FRNRAP. The CDR3 DNA sequence: TGTGCTAGTGGTCTGGGTCCCTTCTACAATGAGCAGTTCTTC. Its protein product is CASGLGPFYNEQFF.

The chain carries TRBV21-1 and TRBJ1-1. TRBV21-1 corresponds to a pseudogene. There are 17 residues in the CDR3. The DNA for the CDR3 is TGTGCCAGCAGCACGGGTCTCATTGCTATCGCCTTCTTTGAAGCTTTCTTT. It specifies CASSTGLIAIAFFEAFF.

This chain connects TRBV5-4 to TRBJ2-1, with D perhaps being TRBD1 or TRBD2 (5 bases each). The length of the CDR3 is 14 residues. V shed 2 bases and J shed 14 bases, with 20 bases lying between them. Germline CDR1 reads SGHNT; CDR2 reads YYREEE (reference sequence). Written as DNA, the CDR3 is TGTGCCAGCAGCTTTTACGGGGACGTTTTGGAGAAGTTCTTC. Translated: CASSFYGDVLEKFF.

This chain connects TRBV4-1 to TRBJ2-1; 7 bases agree with TRBD2. The ends lost 1 base at V and 2 bases at J; junction bases unmatched: 5. Germline loops: CDR1 MGHRA, CDR2 YSYEKL. The CDR3 extends over 16 amino acids. CDR3 DNA sequence: TGCGCCAGCAGCCAAGCTGGCGGGAGTCCCTACAATGAGCAGTTCTTC. This sequence encodes CASSQAGGSPYNEQFF.

The chain recombines TRBV28 with TRBJ2-5; no clear D. The germline CDR1 and CDR2 sequences are MDHEN and SYDVKM. The CDR3 covers 17 residues. V lost 2 bases to trimming and J lost 2 bases, with 18 bases between them. The CDR3 loop reads CASSLKGLGRSQETQYF. The CDR3 DNA is TGTGCCAGCAGTTTAAAAGGCCTCGGCAGGTCACAAGAGACCCAGTACTTC.

This chain joins TRBV5-1 and TRBJ2-7; D is unclear. This CDR3 has 16 amino acids. V lost 2 bases, J lost 0 bases, and 15 bases lay in between. Germline CDR1 and CDR2: SGHRS and YFSETQ. The CDR3 region is CASSFVSRPNSYEQYF. In DNA, the CDR3 is TGCGCCAGCAGCTTCGTATCCAGACCAAACTCCTACGAGCAGTACTTC. The full variable domain, in which reference TRBV5-1 and TRBJ2-7 provide the parts outside the CDR3, is KAGVTQTPRYLIKTRGQQVTLSCSPISGHRSVSWYQQTPGQGLQFLFEYFSETQRNKGNFPGRFSGRQFSNSRSEMNVSTLELGDSALYLCASSFVSRPNSYEQYFGPGTRLTVT.